This T cell receptor beta chain was obtained from a study of T cell repertoires in cytomegalovirus infection. The overall study: HLA-B-restricted CMV epitopes that are well studied, plus recently identified HLA-C-restricted ones, were used by the study. Findings and caveats of the study: CMV-specific TCR beta clonotypes restricted by HLA-C dominated the ex vivo response.

Each CDR3 protein is one row after TCRdb ran MiXCR on the reads. Of 570,000 or so distinct CDR3 sequences detected, roughly 43% appear once; the ten largest clones hold more than 40%. Concerning this clonotype: Its target is not known.

This CDR3 region has 15 residues. The germline V gene has CDR1 SGHTA and CDR2 FQGNSA. Trimming removed 1 base at V and 0 bases at J, with 9 bases between. Specimen: cultured PBMCs, collected from culture after CMV antigen stimulation. The chain has TRBV7-2 and TRBJ1-1, with D unclear. This sequence was found in a human donor in good health (CMV status not recorded). Some clones in this sample may be carry-over from other donors' samples. In DNA form, the CDR3 reads TGTGCCAGCAGCTTAGGTACGGGTATGAACACTGAAGCTTTCTTT. Amino acids: CASSLGTGMNTEAFF. Complete variable domain (other parts from reference TRBV7-2 and TRBJ1-1): GAGVSQSPSNKVTEKGKDVELRCDPISGHTALYWYRQSLGQGLEFLIYFQGNSAPDKSGLPSDRFSAERTGGSVSTLTIQRTQQEDSAVYLCASSLGTGMNTEAFFGQGTRLTVV.